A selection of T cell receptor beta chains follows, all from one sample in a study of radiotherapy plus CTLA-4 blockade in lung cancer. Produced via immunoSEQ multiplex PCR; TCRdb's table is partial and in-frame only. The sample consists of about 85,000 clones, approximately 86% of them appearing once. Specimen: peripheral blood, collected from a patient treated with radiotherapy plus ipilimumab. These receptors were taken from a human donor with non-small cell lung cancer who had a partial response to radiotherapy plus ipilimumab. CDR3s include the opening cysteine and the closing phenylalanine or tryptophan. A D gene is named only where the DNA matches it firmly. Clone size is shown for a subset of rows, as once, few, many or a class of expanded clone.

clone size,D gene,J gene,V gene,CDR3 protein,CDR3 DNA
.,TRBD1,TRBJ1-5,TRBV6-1,CASDRTGVDQPQHF,TGTGCCAGCGACCGGACAGGGGTGGATCAGCCCCAGCATTTT
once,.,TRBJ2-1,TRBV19,CASGGGRAQDNEQFF,TGTGCCAGCGGAGGGGGGAGGGCCCAGGACAATGAGCAGTTCTTC
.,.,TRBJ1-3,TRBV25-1,CASSPDSSGNTIYF,TGTGCCAGCAGTCCTGATAGCTCTGGAAACACCATATATTTT
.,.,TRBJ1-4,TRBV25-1,CASSGRGLNNEKLFF,TGTGCCAGCAGTGGGCGGGGGTTAAATAATGAAAAACTGTTTTTT
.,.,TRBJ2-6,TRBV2,CATQSQGIGANVLTF,TGTGCCACCCAATCACAGGGAATTGGGGCCAACGTCCTGACTTTC
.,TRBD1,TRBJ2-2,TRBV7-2,CASSLTGSKTGELFF,TGTGCCAGCAGCTTGACAGGGTCAAAGACCGGGGAGCTGTTTTTT
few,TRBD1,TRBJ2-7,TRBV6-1,CASVPGQIYEQYF,TGTGCCAGCGTGCCGGGACAGATCTACGAGCAGTACTTC
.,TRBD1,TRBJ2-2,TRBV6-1,CASSRSGGNTGELFF,TGTGCCAGCAGTAGATCAGGGGGCAACACCGGGGAGCTGTTTTTT
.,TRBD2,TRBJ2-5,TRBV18,CASSGLAQETQYF,TGTGCCAGCTCAGGACTAGCCCAAGAGACCCAGTACTTC
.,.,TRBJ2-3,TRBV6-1,CASSLRSTDTQYF,TGTGCCAGCAGCCTCAGGAGCACAGATACGCAGTATTTT
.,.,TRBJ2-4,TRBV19,CASSIVGLAKNIQYF,TGTGCCAGTAGTATAGTGGGGCTAGCCAAAAACATTCAGTACTTC
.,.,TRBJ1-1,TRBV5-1,CASSSGLRGTEAFF,TGCGCCAGCAGCTCAGGGCTCAGGGGCACTGAAGCTTTCTTT
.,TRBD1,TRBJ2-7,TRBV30,CAWSGRDRGEQYF,TGTGCCTGGAGCGGCCGGGACAGGGGCGAGCAGTACTTC
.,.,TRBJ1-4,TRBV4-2,CASSQVVNEKLFF,TGTGCCAGCAGCCAAGTTGTAAATGAAAAACTGTTTTTT
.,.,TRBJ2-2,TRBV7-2,CASSSRQAGTGELFF,TGTGCCAGCAGCTCCAGACAGGCGGGCACCGGGGAGCTGTTTTTT
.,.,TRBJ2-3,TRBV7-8,CASSLYSGTTDTQYF,TGTGCCAGCAGCTTATATTCTGGGACTACAGATACGCAGTATTTT
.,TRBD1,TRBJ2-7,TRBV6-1,CASSPGTASHEQYF,TGTGCCAGCAGTCCCGGGACAGCAAGTCACGAGCAGTACTTC
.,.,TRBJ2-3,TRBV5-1,CASSQDTDTQYF,TGCGCCAGCAGTCAGGACACAGATACGCAGTATTTT